The 18 T cell receptor beta chains below were found in one sample sequenced in a study of beta chain features in type 1 diabetes listed by TCRdb under 2018. Paper-wide results and their limitations: In all four CD4+ subsets, TCRB CDR3 length was moderately but significantly shorter in type 1 diabetes patients.

Library preparation was by the immunoSEQ multiplex PCR assay. The High Capacity cDNA Reverse Transcription Kit was used to reverse transcribe all of the isolated RNA, meaning that expressed TCRB transcripts were what got sequenced. TCRdb retrieved this table from immuneACCESS and kept in-frame rearrangements only. Not all clones are present; in checked studies, unresolved V genes account for under half, and no reason is known for the remainder. The table for this sample lists hundreds of thousands of clones; 9.5% to 13% of them were counted only once. The ten biggest clones cover about 0.018% of the sample. No cognate antigen is known for these TCRs. Sequencing was carried out using naive CD4+ T cells from blood. The sample's cell subset or site label, decoded: true naive CD4+ T cells. The receptors shown here come from a man aged 25 to 40 with type 1 diabetes.

The V and J genes are TRBV2 and TRBJ2-1; 9 bases map to TRBD2. The CDR3 sequence is 14 residues long. Trimming cost V 7 bases and J 8 bases; bases outside gene matches: 9. Germline-derived CDR1 and CDR2 are SNHLY and FYNNEI. CDR3 sequence: CASKPQRGVDEQFF. The CDR3 DNA is TGTGCCAGCAAGCCCCAGCGGGGGGTTGATGAGCAGTTCTTC.

The rearrangement joins TRBV4-1 to TRBJ1-2; no reliable D call. From germline, CDR1 is MGHRA and CDR2 YSYEKL. There are 14 residues in the CDR3. Trimming pared 2 bases from V and 2 bases from J, leaving 9 bases between. The CDR3 DNA sequence: TGCGCCAGCAGCCAACTTCACCTAAACTATGGCTACACCTTC. Protein: CASSQLHLNYGYTF.

This clone was observed a handful of times. The gene calls are TRBV7-9 and TRBJ2-3, with a possible D match to TRBD2 (6 bases). Germline CDR1 reads SEHNR; CDR2 reads FQNEAQ (reference sequence). V was trimmed by 5 bases and J by 5 bases, leaving 11 bases between them. The CDR3 length is 13 residues. CDR3 nucleotide sequence: TGTGCCAGCAGCCCCGGGGGAGGAGATACGCAGTATTTT. This gives the protein CASSPGGGDTQYF.

This clone was detected a few times. The chain uses TRBV5-1 and TRBJ2-7, with unresolved D. The CDR3 consists of 12 residues. Trimming took off 3 bases at V and 4 bases at J, with 8 bases between the two ends. Looked up from germline, CDR1 is SGHRS and CDR2 is YFSETQ. The CDR3 coding sequence is TGCGCCAGCAGCTCAGACTCGTACGAGCAGTACTTC. This codes for CASSSDSYEQYF. Combining the CDR3 with reference TRBV5-1 and TRBJ2-7 gives the whole variable domain KAGVTQTPRYLIKTRGQQVTLSCSPISGHRSVSWYQQTPGQGLQFLFEYFSETQRNKGNFPGRFSGRQFSNSRSEMNVSTLELGDSALYLCASSSDSYEQYFGPGTRLTVT.

The V call is TRBV4-2, the J call TRBJ2-2, with 15 bases lining up with TRBD2. Trimming at V came to 4 bases and at J to 6 bases, leaving 3 bases not matched to a gene. The CDR3 has 16 residues. Germline lookup yields CDR1 LGHNA and CDR2 YNFKEQ. For the CDR3, the DNA is TGTGCCAGCAGCCCCGGACTAGCGGGGGGGCCCGGGGAGCTGTTTTTT. This translates into CASSPGLAGGPGELFF.

The rearrangement links TRBV29-1 to TRBJ2-3; 7 bases map to TRBD2. Losses at the gene ends were 0 bases for V and 3 bases for J; bases not matched to a gene: 9. This CDR3 contains 16 residues. The germline gives CDR1 SQVTM, CDR2 ANQGSEA. Here the CDR3 DNA reads TGCAGCGTTGAAGATCGGAGGCAGGGAGGGACAGATACGCAGTATTTT. It translates to CSVEDRRQGGTDTQYF.

V is TRBV5-1 and J is TRBJ2-3; 9 bases match TRBD1. Looked up from germline, CDR1 is SGHRS and CDR2 is YFSETQ. The trim removed 0 bases at V and 4 bases at J, leaving 9 bases unmatched. There are 17 residues in the CDR3. The CDR3 coding sequence is TGCGCCAGCAGCTTGGCCGGCGACAGGGGGTGGGCAGATACGCAGTATTTT. It translates to CASSLAGDRGWADTQYF.

The chain joins TRBV7-2 to TRBJ1-6; D may be TRBD1 (6 bases). Germline V gene sequence: CDR1 SGHTA, CDR2 FQGNSA. V was clipped by 8 bases and J by 7 bases, with 21 bases between them. The CDR3 runs 16 residues. CDR3 protein: CASSSSGGAWNSPLHF. DNA of the CDR3: TGTGCCAGCTCTTCATCCGGGGGGGCTTGGAATTCACCCCTCCACTTT.

This clone was seen more than once but under ten times. This chain connects TRBV4-1 to TRBJ1-6; D is unresolved. Looked up from germline, CDR1 is MGHRA and CDR2 is YSYEKL. The CDR3 sequence is 18 residues long. Deletions cut 0 bases from V and 0 bases from J, with 12 bases between. For the CDR3, the DNA is TGCGCCAGCAGCCAAGATAGTGCTCGAAGCTCCTATAATTCACCCCTCCACTTT. This codes for CASSQDSARSSYNSPLHF.

The chain employs TRBV12-5 and TRBJ2-6; D unclear. CDR1 is LGHNT and CDR2 is FRNRAP in the germline V gene. This CDR3 has 15 amino acids. The V gene lost 5 bases and the J gene lost 0 bases, with 8 bases spanning the gap. The DNA for the CDR3 is TGTGCTAGTGGTCCCCGACACTCTGGGGCCAACGTCCTGACTTTC. Its protein product is CASGPRHSGANVLTF.

This clone has more than one count but fewer than ten. The rearrangement links TRBV10-3 to TRBJ2-7, with TRBD2 identical over 9 bases. The germline V gene has CDR1 ENHRY and CDR2 SYGVKD. CDR3 length: 13 residues. J gave up 6 bases and V 8 bases, and 8 bases lay outside the gene matches. The CDR3 loop is CAIGDSGGREQYF. The CDR3 DNA reads as TGTGCCATCGGGGATAGCGGGGGACGCGAGCAGTACTTC.

The table lists this clone with a few counts. J is TRBJ2-5 and V is TRBV6-6, with D possibly matching TRBD2 (6 bases). V shed 4 bases and J shed 0 bases, with 12 bases lying between them. CDR3 length: 15 amino acids. Germline loops: CDR1 MNHNY, CDR2 SVGAGI (reference sequence). The DNA for the CDR3 is TGTGCCAGCAGTTCCCCCCGGGGGTACCAAGAGACCCAGTACTTC. Protein sequence: CASSSPRGYQETQYF.

This chain connects TRBV28 to TRBJ2-6, with D possibly TRBD2 on 5 matching bases. CDR3 size: 16 residues. V was shortened by 2 bases and J by 4 bases, with 12 bases between the two germline ends. The germline V gene encodes CDR1 MDHEN and CDR2 SYDVKM. This CDR3 reads CASSLAGPIGANVLTF. CDR3 nucleotides: TGTGCCAGCAGTTTAGCGGGCCCCATCGGGGCCAACGTCCTGACTTTC.

In this sample, this clone turned up a few times. The V and J genes are TRBV5-5 and TRBJ2-5; 9 positions agree with TRBD2. CDR1 is SGHKS, CDR2 YYEKEE, per germline (reference sequence). Trimming at V came to 3 bases and at J to 4 bases, leaving 4 bases not matched to a gene. This CDR3 has 14 amino acids. CDR3 in amino acids: CASSSLAGAETQYF. CDR3 coding DNA: TGTGCCAGCAGCTCATTAGCGGGGGCAGAGACCCAGTACTTC.

This clone was seen only a few times. This chain joins TRBV7-2 and TRBJ2-5; 14 positions match TRBD2. There are 16 residues in the CDR3. The germline CDR1 and CDR2 sequences are SGHTA and FQGNSA. Losses at the gene ends were 7 bases for V and 5 bases for J; bases not matched to a gene: 9. The CDR3 sequence: CASKSRTSGGFETQYF. In DNA form, the CDR3 reads TGTGCCAGCAAAAGCAGGACTAGCGGGGGGTTTGAGACCCAGTACTTC.

The V call is TRBV25-1, the J call TRBJ2-7; a possible D gene is TRBD1 (6 bases). The CDR3 consists of 14 residues. The V gene lost 8 bases and the J gene lost 0 bases, with 14 bases spanning the gap. CDR1 MGHDK and CDR2 SYGVNS come from the germline V gene. The CDR3 DNA reads TGTGCCAGCGAGCAGGGACAAAACTCCTACGAGCAGTACTTC. It translates to CASEQGQNSYEQYF.

The chain employs TRBV12-2 and TRBJ1-2. TRBV12-2 is annotated as a pseudogene. The CDR3 contains 12 residues. CDR3 DNA: TGTGCAAGTCGCCCCGCGGGAATTGGCTACACCTTC. Protein: CASRPAGIGYTF.

The chain links TRBV28 to TRBJ1-2, with D maybe TRBD1 (6 bases). The germline V gene has CDR1 MDHEN and CDR2 SYDVKM. This CDR3 has 14 amino acids. Trimming cost V 4 bases and J 5 bases, with 14 bases left between them. The CDR3 region has the DNA TGTGCCAGCAGTTCAGGGGCGACATCATATGGCTACACCTTC. Its translation: CASSSGATSYGYTF.